This T cell receptor beta chain originates from a study of blood T cells in healthy people across ages. Study observations and caveats: Underestimates were what the diversity estimates from one million T cells were considered to be.

The CDR3 is 17 residues long. V lost 6 bases, J lost 6 bases, and 12 bases stayed unmatched. CDR1 is MNHNS, CDR2 SASEGT, per germline. This clonotype has more than one count but fewer than ten. The antigen is unknown. At least 6.5 million PBMCs were isolated per sample. A sample-barcoded 5' primer and a J-beta primer mix were used in a second PCR of roughly 7 to 11 cycles. In TCRdb, the 5' RACE reads were re-called with MiXCR into one record per CDR3 protein. This sample has 920,000 or so distinct CDR3 sequences, with 40% to 50% found just once. The specimen sequenced was blood. The sequence came from a woman in her fifties or sixties in good health. The rearrangement uses TRBV6-1 and TRBJ2-1; TRBD2 matches 12 bases. CDR3 amino acids: CASRKIPGLAGLNEQFF. In nucleotides, the CDR3 is TGTGCCAGCAGAAAAATCCCGGGACTAGCGGGTCTCAATGAGCAGTTCTTC.